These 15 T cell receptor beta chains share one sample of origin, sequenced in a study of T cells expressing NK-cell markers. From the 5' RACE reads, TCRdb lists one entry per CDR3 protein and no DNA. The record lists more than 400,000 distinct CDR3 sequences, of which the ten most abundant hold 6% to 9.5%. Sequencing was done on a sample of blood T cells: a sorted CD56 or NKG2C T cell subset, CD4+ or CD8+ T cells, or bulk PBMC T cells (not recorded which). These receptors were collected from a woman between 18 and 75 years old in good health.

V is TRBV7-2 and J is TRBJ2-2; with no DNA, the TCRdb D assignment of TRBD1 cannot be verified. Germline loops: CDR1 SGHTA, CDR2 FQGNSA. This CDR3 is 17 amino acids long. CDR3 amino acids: CASSFTGTTSGTGELFF.

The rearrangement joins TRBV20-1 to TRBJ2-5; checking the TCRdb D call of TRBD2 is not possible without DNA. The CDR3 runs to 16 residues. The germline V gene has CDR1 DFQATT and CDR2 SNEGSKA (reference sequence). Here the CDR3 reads CSARTPPASGKETQYF.

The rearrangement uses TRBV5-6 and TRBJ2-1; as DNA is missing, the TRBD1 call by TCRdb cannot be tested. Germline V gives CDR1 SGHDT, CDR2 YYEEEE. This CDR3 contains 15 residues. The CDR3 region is CASSEGNPLYNEQFF.

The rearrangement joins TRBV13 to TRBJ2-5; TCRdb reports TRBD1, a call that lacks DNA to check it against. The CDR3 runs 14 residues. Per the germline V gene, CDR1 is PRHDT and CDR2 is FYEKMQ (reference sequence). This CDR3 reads CASSARGPLKTQYF.

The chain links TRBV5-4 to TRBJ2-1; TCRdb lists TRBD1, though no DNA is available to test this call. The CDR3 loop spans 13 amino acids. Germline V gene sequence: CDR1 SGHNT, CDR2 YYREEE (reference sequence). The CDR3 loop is CASSPGGGNEQFF.

The chain's CDR3 is CSVEQGQDTEAFF. The chain uses TRBV29-1 and TRBJ1-1; TCRdb's D call of TRBD1 is untestable without DNA. Germline CDR1 reads SQVTM; CDR2 reads ANQGSEA. The CDR3 runs 13 residues.

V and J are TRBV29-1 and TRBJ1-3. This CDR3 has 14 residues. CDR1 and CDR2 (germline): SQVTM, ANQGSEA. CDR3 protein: CSVDLEEAGNTIYF. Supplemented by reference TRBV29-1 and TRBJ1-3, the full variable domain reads SAVISQKPSRDICQRGTSLTIQCQVDSQVTMMFWYRQQPGQSLTLIATANQGSEATYESGFVIDKFPISRPNLTFSTLTVSNMSPEDSSIYLCSVDLEEAGNTIYFGEGSWLTVV.

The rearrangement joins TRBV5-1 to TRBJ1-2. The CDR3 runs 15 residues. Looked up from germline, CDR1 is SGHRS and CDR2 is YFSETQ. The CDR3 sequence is CASSLGSKANYGYTF.

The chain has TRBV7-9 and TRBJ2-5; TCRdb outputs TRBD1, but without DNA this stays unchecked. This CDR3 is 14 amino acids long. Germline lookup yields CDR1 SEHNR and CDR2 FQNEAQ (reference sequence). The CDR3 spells CASSSDSAQETQYF.

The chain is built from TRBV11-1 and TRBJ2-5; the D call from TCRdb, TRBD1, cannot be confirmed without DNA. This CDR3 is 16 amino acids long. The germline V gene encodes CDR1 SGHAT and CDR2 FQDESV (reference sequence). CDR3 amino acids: CASSLSRGGDHETQYF.

The chain's CDR3 is CASSVGTAVYNEQFF. V gene TRBV9 combines with J gene TRBJ2-1; absent DNA, TCRdb's TRBD1 call cannot be checked. CDR1 is SGDLS and CDR2 is YYNGEE in the germline V gene. The CDR3 extends over 15 amino acids.

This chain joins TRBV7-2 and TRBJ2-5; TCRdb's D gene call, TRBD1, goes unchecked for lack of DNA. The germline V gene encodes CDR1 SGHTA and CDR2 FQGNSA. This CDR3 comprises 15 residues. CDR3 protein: CASSFSGGGLETQYF. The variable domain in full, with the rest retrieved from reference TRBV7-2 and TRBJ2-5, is GAGVSQSPSNKVTEKGKDVELRCDPISGHTALYWYRQSLGQGLEFLIYFQGNSAPDKSGLPSDRFSAERTGGSVSTLTIQRTQQEDSAVYLCASSFSGGGLETQYFGPGTRLLVL.

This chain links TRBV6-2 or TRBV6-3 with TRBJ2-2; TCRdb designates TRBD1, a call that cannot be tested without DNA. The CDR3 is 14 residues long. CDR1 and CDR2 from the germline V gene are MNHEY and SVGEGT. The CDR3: CASRGQGNTGELFF.

CDR3 residues: CASSFSPGNTEAFF. The chain couples TRBV7-2 to TRBJ1-1. The length of the CDR3 is 14 residues. The germline CDR1 and CDR2 sequences are SGHTA and FQGNSA.

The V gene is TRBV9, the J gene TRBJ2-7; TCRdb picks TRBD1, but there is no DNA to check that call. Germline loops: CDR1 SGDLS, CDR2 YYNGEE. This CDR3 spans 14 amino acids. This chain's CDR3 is CASTPGQGVYEQYF.